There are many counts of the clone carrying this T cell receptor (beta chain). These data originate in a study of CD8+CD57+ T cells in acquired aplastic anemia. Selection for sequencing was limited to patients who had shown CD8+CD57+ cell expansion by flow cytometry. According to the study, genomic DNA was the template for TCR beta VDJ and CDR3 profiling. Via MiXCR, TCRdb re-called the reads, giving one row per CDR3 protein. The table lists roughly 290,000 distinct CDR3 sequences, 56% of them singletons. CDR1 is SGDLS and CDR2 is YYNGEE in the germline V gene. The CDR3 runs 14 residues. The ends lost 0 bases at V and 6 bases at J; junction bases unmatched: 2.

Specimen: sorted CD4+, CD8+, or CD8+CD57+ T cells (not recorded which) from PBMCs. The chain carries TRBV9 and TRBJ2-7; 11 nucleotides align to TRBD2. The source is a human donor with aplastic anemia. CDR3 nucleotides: TGTGCCAGCAGCGTAGGGGGACTAGCGGCCGAGCAGTACTTC. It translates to CASSVGGLAAEQYF.